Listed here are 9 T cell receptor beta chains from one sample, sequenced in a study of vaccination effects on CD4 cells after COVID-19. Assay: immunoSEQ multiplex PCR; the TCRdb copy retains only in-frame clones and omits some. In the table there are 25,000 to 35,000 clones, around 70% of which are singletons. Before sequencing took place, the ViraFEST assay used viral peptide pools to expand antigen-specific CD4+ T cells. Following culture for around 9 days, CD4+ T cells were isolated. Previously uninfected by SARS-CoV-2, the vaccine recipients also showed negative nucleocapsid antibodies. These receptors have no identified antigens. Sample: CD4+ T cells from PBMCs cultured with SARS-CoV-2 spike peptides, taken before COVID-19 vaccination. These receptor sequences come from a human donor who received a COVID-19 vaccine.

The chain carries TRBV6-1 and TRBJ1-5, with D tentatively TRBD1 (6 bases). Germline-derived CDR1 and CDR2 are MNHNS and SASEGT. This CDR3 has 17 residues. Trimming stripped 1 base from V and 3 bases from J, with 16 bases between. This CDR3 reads CASSEDSWEGVNQPQHF. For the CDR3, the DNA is TGTGCCAGCAGTGAAGATAGTTGGGAGGGGGTCAATCAGCCCCAGCATTTT.

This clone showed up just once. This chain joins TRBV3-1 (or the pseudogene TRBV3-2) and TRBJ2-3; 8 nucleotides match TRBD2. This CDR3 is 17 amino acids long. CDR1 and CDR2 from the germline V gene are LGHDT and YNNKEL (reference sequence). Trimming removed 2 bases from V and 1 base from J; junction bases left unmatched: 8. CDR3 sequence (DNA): TGTGCCAGCAGCCAACTGTTAGCGGGGTTAGGCACAGATACGCAGTATTTT. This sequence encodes CASSQLLAGLGTDTQYF.

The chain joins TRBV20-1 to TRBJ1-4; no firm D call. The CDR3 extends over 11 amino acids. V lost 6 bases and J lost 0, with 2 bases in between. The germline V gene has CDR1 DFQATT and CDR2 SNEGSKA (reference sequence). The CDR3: CSAPTNEKLFF. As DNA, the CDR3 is TGCAGTGCCCCAACTAATGAAAAACTGTTTTTT.

The CDR3 DNA is TGTGCCAGCAGCTTGGACGGACAGGGAACTGGAAACACCATATATTTT. The encoded protein is CASSLDGQGTGNTIYF. The chain joins TRBV27 to TRBJ1-3, with 8 bases matching TRBD1. This CDR3 spans 16 amino acids. Germline lookup yields CDR1 MNHEY and CDR2 SMNVEV (reference sequence). The V gene end was trimmed by 6 bases and the J gene end by 2 bases; junction bases not matched to a gene: 9.

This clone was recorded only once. The CDR3 bases are TGTGCCAGCAGCCACCCCCCTACAGGAGCGAATCAGCCCCAGCATTTT. It translates to CASSHPPTGANQPQHF. The gene calls are TRBV2 and TRBJ1-5; D is perhaps TRBD1 (5 bases). Trimming stripped 6 bases from V and 4 bases from J, with 19 bases between. The germline V gene encodes CDR1 SNHLY and CDR2 FYNNEI. The length of the CDR3 is 16 residues.

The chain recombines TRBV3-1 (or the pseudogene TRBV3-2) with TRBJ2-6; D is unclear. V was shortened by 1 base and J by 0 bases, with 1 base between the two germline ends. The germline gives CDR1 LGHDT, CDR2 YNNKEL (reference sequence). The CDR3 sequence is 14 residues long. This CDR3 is CASSQGSGANVLTF. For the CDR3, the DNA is TGTGCCAGCAGCCAAGGCTCTGGGGCCAACGTCCTGACTTTC.

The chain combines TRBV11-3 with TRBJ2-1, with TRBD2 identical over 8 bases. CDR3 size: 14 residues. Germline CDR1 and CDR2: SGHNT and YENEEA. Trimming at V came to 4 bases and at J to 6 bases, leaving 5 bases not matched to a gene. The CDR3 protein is CASSSTRGANEQFF. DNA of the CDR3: TGTGCCAGCAGCTCAACGCGGGGGGCCAATGAGCAGTTCTTC.

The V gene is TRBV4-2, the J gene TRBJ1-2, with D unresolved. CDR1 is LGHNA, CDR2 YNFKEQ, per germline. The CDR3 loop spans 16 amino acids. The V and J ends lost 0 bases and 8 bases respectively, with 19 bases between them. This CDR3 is CASSQEIGTSMLGYTF. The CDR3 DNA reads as TGTGCCAGCAGCCAAGAGATAGGCACCTCAATGCTGGGCTACACCTTC.

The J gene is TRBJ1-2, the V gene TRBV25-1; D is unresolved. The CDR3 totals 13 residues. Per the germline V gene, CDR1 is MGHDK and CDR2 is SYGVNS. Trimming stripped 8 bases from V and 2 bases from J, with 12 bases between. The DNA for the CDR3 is TGTGCCAGCTCCCCGAGGGTAAACTATGGCTACACCTTC. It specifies CASSPRVNYGYTF.